Below are 24 T cell receptor beta chains sequenced from a single sample in a study of control samples from healthy donors and cancer patients. Assay used: immunoSEQ multiplex PCR; TCRdb lists only in-frame clones, some missing. Among 90,000 to 140,000 clones, roughly four fifths were seen once, and the ten largest hold approximately 13%. The sample consisted of blood. The receptor set was obtained from a woman aged 50 to 60 in good health.

This chain connects TRBV30 to TRBJ2-1; D may correspond to TRBD1 or TRBD2 (5 bases each). CDR3 size: 13 residues. With 7 bases removed from V and 3 bases from J, the gap between germline ends came to 13 bases. Germline V CDR1 and CDR2: GTSNPN, SVGIG (reference sequence). CDR3: CASARDRYNEQFF. CDR3 coding DNA: TGTGCCTCCGCACGGGACCGCTACAATGAGCAGTTCTTC.

This sequence joins TRBV27 and TRBJ1-1; D is ambiguous. V lost 6 bases to trimming and J lost 6 bases, with 17 bases between them. The length of the CDR3 is 14 residues. Germline V gene lookup returns CDR1 MNHEY and CDR2 SMNVEV (reference sequence). DNA for the CDR3: TGTGCCAGCAGGCCGACGCTGAGCACTTCTGAAGCTTTCTTT. It translates to CASRPTLSTSEAFF.

This chain connects TRBV11-2 to TRBJ2-2; D remains unclear. Trimming removed 0 bases at V and 7 bases at J, with 3 bases between. The CDR3 has 12 residues. Germline CDR1 is SGHAT and CDR2 is FQNNGV. The CDR3 here is CASSLDGGELFF. CDR3 sequence (DNA): TGTGCCAGCAGCTTAGACGGCGGGGAGCTGTTTTTT.

The chain recombines TRBV6-2 or TRBV6-3 with TRBJ1-3, with D uncertain. Germline loops: CDR1 MNHEY, CDR2 SVGEGT. This CDR3 spans 15 amino acids. Trimming shortened V by 0 bases and J by 0 bases, and 6 bases separated the two germline ends. The CDR3 nucleotides read TGTGCCAGCAGTTACTCCCCCTTCTCTGGAAACACCATATATTTT. It yields the protein CASSYSPFSGNTIYF.

This chain's CDR3 is CASSIDLSPTPQHF. In nucleotides, the CDR3 is TGTGCCAGTAGTATAGATCTATCCCCTACGCCCCAGCATTTT. The chain uses TRBV19 and TRBJ1-5; the D is unclear. This CDR3 contains 14 residues. Germline V CDR1 and CDR2: LNHDA, SQIVND (reference sequence). Trimming pared 0 bases from V and 9 bases from J, leaving 12 bases between.

The chain has TRBV6-2 or TRBV6-3 and TRBJ2-3; 9 bases are shared with TRBD2. V shed 5 bases, J shed 7 bases, and the junction held 13 bases outside the gene matches. The CDR3 extends over 16 amino acids. CDR1 MNHEY and CDR2 SVGEGT come from the germline V gene. CDR3 protein: CASSRNLAGYWNTQYF. CDR3 nucleotides: TGTGCCAGCAGTCGAAATCTAGCGGGGTACTGGAATACGCAGTATTTT.

V gene TRBV28 combines with J gene TRBJ2-1, with D perhaps assigned TRBD1 or TRBD2 (6 bases each). Germline V gives CDR1 MDHEN, CDR2 SYDVKM. The CDR3 totals 13 residues. V lost 3 bases and J 6 bases, leaving 9 bases between the germline ends. The CDR3 bases are TGTGCCAGCAGTTTGGGGGGCAGCAATGAGCAGTTCTTC. Amino acid sequence: CASSLGGSNEQFF.

V is TRBV20-1 and J is TRBJ1-2; D possibly corresponds to TRBD1 (6 bases). There are 15 residues in the CDR3. Germline values: CDR1 DFQATT, CDR2 SNEGSKA (reference sequence). Trimming took 6 bases from V and 1 from J, leaving 18 bases between them. The CDR3 bases are TGCAGTGCCAGTCCCGGGACAAATGTTAACTATGGCTACACCTTC. Amino acids: CSASPGTNVNYGYTF.

The chain couples TRBV20-1 to TRBJ2-1; 7 bases align to TRBD2. V gave up 3 bases and J gave up 1 base; unmatched junction bases: 6. CDR1 and CDR2 from the germline V gene are DFQATT and SNEGSKA (reference sequence). The CDR3 is made up of 15 amino acids. The CDR3 nucleotides are TGCAGTGCTAGTGAGCCGCGGGGGTCCTACAATGAGCAGTTCTTC. Translating gives CSASEPRGSYNEQFF.

This clone appeared a few times. J is TRBJ1-3 and V is TRBV2; a possible D gene is TRBD1 (5 bases). V was shortened by 6 bases and J by 0 bases, with 9 bases between the two germline ends. The germline V gene has CDR1 SNHLY and CDR2 FYNNEI. This CDR3 region has 14 residues. The CDR3 nucleotides are TGTGCCAGCAGGGGGACTTTCTCTGGAAACACCATATATTTT. Its translation is CASRGTFSGNTIYF.

The DNA for the CDR3 is TGTGCCATCAGGGCATCGACAGGGAATGGCTACACCTTC. This gives the protein CAIRASTGNGYTF. This rearrangement joins TRBV10-3 to TRBJ1-2; TRBD1 matches at 7 bases. This CDR3 region has 13 residues. V trimming: 6 bases; J trimming: 6 bases; junction bases outside the gene matches: 7. Germline CDR1 is ENHRY and CDR2 is SYGVKD.

This CDR3 reads CASRSYGTGGSNQPQHF. In DNA, the CDR3 is TGTGCCAGCAGGTCCTACGGGACAGGGGGCAGCAATCAGCCCCAGCATTTT. The chain is built from TRBV28 and TRBJ1-5, with 12 bases aligning to TRBD1. The CDR3 consists of 17 residues. The V gene end was trimmed by 6 bases and the J gene end by 1 base; junction bases not matched to a gene: 7. Germline values: CDR1 MDHEN, CDR2 SYDVKM.

This rearrangement joins TRBV7-2 to TRBJ1-6; unclear D gene. There are 13 residues in the CDR3. CDR1 is SGHTA, CDR2 FQGNSA, per germline. The germline V and J ends were trimmed by 5 bases and 9 bases, with 11 bases remaining between them. CDR3 bases: TGTGCCAGCAGCCCGGGAAAGGGTTCACCCCTCCACTTT. Its translation: CASSPGKGSPLHF.

This chain links TRBV27 with TRBJ2-7; 7 bases are a match to TRBD1. The ends lost 5 bases at V and 0 bases at J; junction bases unmatched: 7. Germline CDR1 MNHEY, CDR2 SMNVEV (reference sequence). The CDR3 covers 15 residues. CDR3 region: CASSPGQLSSYEQYF. In DNA, the CDR3 is TGTGCCAGCAGTCCGGGACAGCTATCCTCCTACGAGCAGTACTTC.

This clone was counted once. The CDR3 DNA reads TGTGCCAGCAGTGCTGGGGAAAGAGTTGGCTACACCTTC. Amino acid sequence: CASSAGERVGYTF. The V call is TRBV2, the J call TRBJ1-2; D is unclear. This CDR3 has 13 amino acids. Trimming removed 4 bases from V and 7 bases from J, with 13 bases in between. Per germline, CDR1 SNHLY and CDR2 FYNNEI.

This clone was counted once. The chain is built from TRBV2 and TRBJ2-3; 14 nucleotides align to TRBD2. CDR3 size: 17 residues. Germline V CDR1 and CDR2: SNHLY, FYNNEI. V gave up 2 bases and J gave up 4 bases; unmatched junction bases: 5. CDR3 bases: TGTGCCAGCAGTGAAAAGGAGACTAGCGGGGGGGCAGATACGCAGTATTTT. This sequence encodes CASSEKETSGGADTQYF.

This chain uses TRBV2 with TRBJ1-2; no firm D call. V was trimmed by 0 bases and J by 1 base, leaving 3 bases between them. Germline assignment: CDR1 SNHLY and CDR2 FYNNEI. There are 13 residues in the CDR3. DNA for the CDR3: TGTGCCAGCAGTGAAGCGCTTAACTATGGCTACACCTTC. This gives the protein CASSEALNYGYTF. The variable domain in full, completed from reference TRBV2 and TRBJ1-2, reads EPEVTQTPSHQVTQMGQEVILRCVPISNHLYFYWYRQILGQKVEFLVSFYNNEISEKSEIFDDQFSVERPDGSNFTLKIRSTKLEDSAMYFCASSEALNYGYTFGSGTRLTVV.

This clone was seen a few times. The chain is built from TRBV30 and TRBJ1-1, with TRBD1 as a possible D gene (5 bases). V was clipped by 8 bases and J by 5 bases, with 9 bases between them. This CDR3 is 10 amino acids long. Germline assignment: CDR1 GTSNPN and CDR2 SVGIG (reference sequence). CDR3 in DNA: TGTGCCGGGGGGGTGACTGAAGCTTTCTTT. This codes for CAGGVTEAFF.

The rearrangement joins TRBV11-3 to TRBJ2-1; 8 bases are a match to TRBD2. V gave up 3 bases and J gave up 4 bases; unmatched junction bases: 5. The germline gives CDR1 SGHNT, CDR2 YENEEA. The CDR3 sequence is 15 residues long. Written as DNA, the CDR3 is TGTGCCAGCAGCTTTGGTAGCGGGGAGTACAATGAGCAGTTCTTC. This translates into CASSFGSGEYNEQFF.

The chain carries TRBV15 and TRBJ2-1, with D possibly being TRBD1 (6 bases). The ends were cut back, 6 bases at V and 0 bases at J, with 15 bases in the middle. The CDR3 extends over 16 amino acids. The germline V gene encodes CDR1 LNHNV and CDR2 YYDKDF (reference sequence). The CDR3 coding sequence is TGTGCCACCAGTCCCAGGGGCAGACGCTCCTACAATGAGCAGTTCTTC. This translates into CATSPRGRRSYNEQFF. Drawing the rest from reference TRBV15 and TRBJ2-1, the complete variable domain is DAMVIQNPRYQVTQFGKPVTLSCSQTLNHNVMYWYQQKSSQAPKLLFHYYDKDFNNEADTPDNFQSRRPNTSFCFLDIRSPGLGDTAMYLCATSPRGRRSYNEQFFGPGTRLTVL.

The chain carries TRBV19 and TRBJ1-5; no definite D call. V lost 5 bases and J lost 0, with 11 bases in between. CDR1 and CDR2 (germline): LNHDA, SQIVND (reference sequence). The CDR3 covers 15 residues. CDR3 bases: TGTGCCAGTAGTGTATGGGCCTATAGCAATCAGCCCCAGCATTTT. It specifies CASSVWAYSNQPQHF.

The table lists this clone with a count of one. V usage is TRBV6-6 and J usage is TRBJ2-2, with TRBD2 identical over 10 bases. After removal of 6 bases from V and 5 bases from J, the junction contained 6 bases not matched to a gene. Germline assignment: CDR1 MNHNY and CDR2 SVGAGI (reference sequence). The CDR3 spans 15 residues. CDR3 sequence reads: CASRGAGGRTGELFF. DNA for the CDR3: TGTGCCAGCAGGGGAGCGGGGGGGCGAACCGGGGAGCTGTTTTTT.

This clone has a single count. This chain connects TRBV29-1 to TRBJ2-7; 11 bases align to TRBD2. V shed 7 bases and J 3 bases; nucleotides not matched to a gene: 2. Germline CDR1 SQVTM, CDR2 ANQGSEA. CDR3 length: 12 residues. CDR3 in amino acids: CSGGLAGYEQYF. In DNA, the CDR3 is TGCAGCGGTGGACTAGCGGGCTACGAGCAGTACTTC.

The chain employs TRBV6-6 and TRBJ2-3; unclear D gene. The CDR3 runs 13 residues. Germline lookup yields CDR1 MNHNY and CDR2 SVGAGI (reference sequence). V lost 0 bases and J 4 bases, leaving 5 bases between the germline ends. CDR3 coding DNA: TGTGCCAGCAGTTACTCGGGTCCAGATACGCAGTATTTT. It specifies CASSYSGPDTQYF.